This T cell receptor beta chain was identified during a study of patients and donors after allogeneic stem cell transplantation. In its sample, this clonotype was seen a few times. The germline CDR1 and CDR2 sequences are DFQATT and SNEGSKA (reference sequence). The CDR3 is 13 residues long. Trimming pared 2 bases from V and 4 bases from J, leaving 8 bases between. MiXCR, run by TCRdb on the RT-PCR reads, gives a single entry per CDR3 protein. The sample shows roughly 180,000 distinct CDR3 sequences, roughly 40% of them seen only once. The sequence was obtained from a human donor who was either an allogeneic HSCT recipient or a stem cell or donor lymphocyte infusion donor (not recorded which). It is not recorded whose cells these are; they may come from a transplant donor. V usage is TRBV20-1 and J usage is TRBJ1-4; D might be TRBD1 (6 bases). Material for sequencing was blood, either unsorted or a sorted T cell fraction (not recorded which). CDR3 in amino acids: CSARKDSNEKLFF. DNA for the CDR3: TGCAGTGCTAGAAAGGACAGTAATGAAAAACTGTTTTTT.